These 3 T cell receptor beta chains came from one sample sequenced in a study of blood T cell repertoires in COVID-19. Assay: immunoSEQ multiplex PCR; the TCRdb copy retains only in-frame clones and omits some. The repertoire holds a few hundred thousand clones, with 80% to 90% as singletons. The material sequenced was PBMCs or T cells enriched from blood (not recorded which). These receptors all come from a woman between 50 and 59 years old who had recovered from COVID-19.

The chain is built from TRBV7-2 and TRBJ2-7; 8 nucleotides agree with TRBD1. Germline V gene sequence: CDR1 SGHTA, CDR2 FQGNSA. V shed 3 bases and J 2 bases; nucleotides not matched to a gene: 9. The CDR3 consists of 16 residues. The CDR3 protein is CASSLATGVGPYEQYF. The CDR3 DNA is TGTGCCAGCAGCTTGGCGACAGGGGTAGGTCCCTACGAGCAGTACTTC.

The chain uses TRBV19 and TRBJ1-5, with 8 positions matching TRBD1. V dropped 7 bases and J dropped 7; count of bases not matched to a gene: 6. Germline V gene lookup returns CDR1 LNHDA and CDR2 SQIVND (reference sequence). There are 13 residues in the CDR3. The CDR3 nucleotides read TGTGCCAGTACCCCAGGGGGCCAACAGCCCCAGCATTTT. Translation: CASTPGGQQPQHF.

The V call is TRBV7-9, the J call TRBJ2-2; 9 bases fit TRBD1. From germline, CDR1 is SEHNR and CDR2 FQNEAQ (reference sequence). This CDR3 is 20 amino acids long. V lost 7 bases and J lost 1; bases outside the gene matches: 19. This CDR3 is CASTSPRDRDSVKNTGELFF. CDR3 in DNA: TGTGCCAGCACCTCCCCCCGGGACAGGGACTCTGTCAAGAACACCGGGGAGCTGTTTTTT.